The sequence of this T cell receptor (beta chain) was determined in a study of Graves' ophthalmopathy and Graves' hyperthyroidism (dated 2018 in TCRdb). In the study overall: Peripheral blood was collected at initial diagnosis, before any treatment. Following sampling, methimazole starting at 30 mg daily was administered to hyperthyroidism patients, and high-dose intravenous methylprednisolone was administered to ophthalmopathy patients. In total, approximately 130 blood samples were TCR-sequenced: some 43 ophthalmopathy, 75 hyperthyroidism and about 17 hyperthyroidism-to-ophthalmopathy patients. An independent validation cohort was composed of roughly 19 hyperthyroidism patients and 17 patients who later progressed from hyperthyroidism to ophthalmopathy. The approximately 90 discovery patients were divided at random into training and test sets in a 7:3 ratio. To explore V-J signatures that separate ophthalmopathy from hyperthyroidism, a discovery set of about a hundred patients was enrolled, consisting of about 45 with ophthalmopathy and some 56 with stable hyperthyroidism. In five or six hyperthyroidism patients, T-cell repertoires of thyroid tissue and blood were compared. The study used signatures of the TCR beta repertoire to tell Graves' ophthalmopathy apart from Graves' hyperthyroidism and to predict which patients would progress to ophthalmopathy. What the authors observed across the whole study: No statistical method was used to predetermine the sample size, and group allocation was not hidden from the investigators. In cross-validation, the 13-signature model distinguished ophthalmopathy from stable hyperthyroidism with almost 90% sensitivity and about 81% specificity, and in the test set the corresponding values were approximately 80% and 68%. In validation, the model predicted ophthalmopathy progression with roughly 68% sensitivity and roughly 72% specificity; roughly 12 predicted patients were CT-confirmed with GO in a median of 6.5 months. Most expanded thyroid clonotypes with frequency above 0.001 were also detected in blood, suggesting blood repertoires may reflect the thyroid immune response.

Stable hyperthyroidism was defined as no progression to ophthalmopathy within 18 months of follow-up. The hyperthyroidism patients were 18 to 65 years old and newly diagnosed, with a disease duration of less than 2 months. Patients with other autoimmune diseases, uncontrolled infections, pregnancy or lactation were excluded from the study. Diagnosis was based on clinical symptoms, serum thyroxine, TRAb, thyroid ultrasound and orbital computed tomography. Using Ficoll-Paque density gradient centrifugation, PBMCs were isolated from about 10 ml of fresh peripheral blood. Total RNA was extracted using Trizol reagent, and RNA quality was checked on an Agilent 2100 Bioanalyzer. For repertoire sequencing, TCR beta CDR3 regions were amplified from RNA transcripts. The first round was an RT-PCR using HTBI primers with the Qiagen OneStep RT-PCR kit, and this first round was followed by a second-round multiplex PCR, then size selection and purification. Libraries were sequenced paired-end with 100 bp reads on an Illumina HiSeq2000. As for how the authors treated the data: Reads were processed with SOAPnuke, discarding reads with adapters, uncalled bases, mean Phred below 15, or no exact constant-primer or identifier match. COPE v1.2.5 was used to merge the high-quality paired reads. Clonotypes were defined as unique nucleotide sequences and were aligned to IMGT TRB V, D and J references using MiTCR v1.1. Analysis was restricted to V-J combinations with a frequency above 0.0001, which covered just over 98% of repertoires. For each V-J combination, a TCR clonal expansion and chaos score was defined as the ratio of F50 clonal expansion to chaos observed in the TCRdist matrix. Welch's t-statistics and random forest were used to reduce features to 13 V-J combinations, which were fed into a naive Bayes classifier. Thyroid-blood repertoire similarity was quantified with the Morisita-Horn index. TCRdb took the public reads, trimmed them with fastp at Q25, ran MiXCR for clone calling and kept in-frame beta chains. Under each unique CDR3 protein, matching rows form one entry showing the most common genes and DNA. Clone size and V and J calls follow TCRdb, not the original study. This sample comprises hundreds of thousands of distinct CDR3 sequences, approximately 21% of them detected only once. Jointly, the top ten make up roughly 3.2% of the sample.

In regard to this clonotype: Its recognized antigen is unknown. No quality values exist for individual bases; no much larger clone is one base distant.

Trimmed from V: 2 bases; trimmed from J: 6 bases; junction bases lacking a gene match: 9. The CDR3 runs 16 residues from the cysteine to the phenylalanine. The sequence is cut down to CDR3 DNA, 48 bases in frame from base 1. As encoded in the germline V gene, CDR1 is MNHNS while CDR2 is SASEGT. The clonotype was recovered from a woman aged 18-29 years with stable Graves' hyperthyroidism. Donor details come from another sample of the same person, matched by shared clones. The V gene is TRBV6-1 and the J gene is TRBJ2-7; TRBD1 lines up with 11 middle nucleotides. Material for sequencing was peripheral blood. The DNA sequence is as follows: TGTGCCAGCAGTGAAAGGGGCTTCGGGACAGGGGGCGAGCAGTACTTC. This sequence encodes CASSERGFGTGGEQYF.